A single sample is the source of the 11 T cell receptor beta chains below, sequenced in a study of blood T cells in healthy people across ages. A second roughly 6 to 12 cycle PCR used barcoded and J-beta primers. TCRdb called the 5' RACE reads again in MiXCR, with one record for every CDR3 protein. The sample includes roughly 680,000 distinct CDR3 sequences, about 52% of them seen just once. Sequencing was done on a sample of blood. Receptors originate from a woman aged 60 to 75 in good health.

CDR3 amino acids: CAISSGYSYEQYF. CDR3 nucleotides: TGTGCCATCAGTAGCGGTTACTCCTACGAGCAGTACTTC. This sequence joins TRBV10-3 and TRBJ2-7; weak D call: TRBD2 (5 bases). Germline V CDR1 and CDR2: ENHRY, SYGVKD. The CDR3 loop spans 13 amino acids. V dropped 5 bases and J dropped 0 bases, with 8 bases sitting between them.

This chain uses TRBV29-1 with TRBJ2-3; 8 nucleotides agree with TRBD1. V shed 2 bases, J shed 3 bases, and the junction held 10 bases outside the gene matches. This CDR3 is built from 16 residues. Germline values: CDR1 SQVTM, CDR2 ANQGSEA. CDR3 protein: CSVELRAGGLTDTQYF. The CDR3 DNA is TGCAGCGTTGAACTCCGGGCAGGGGGCTTGACAGATACGCAGTATTTT.

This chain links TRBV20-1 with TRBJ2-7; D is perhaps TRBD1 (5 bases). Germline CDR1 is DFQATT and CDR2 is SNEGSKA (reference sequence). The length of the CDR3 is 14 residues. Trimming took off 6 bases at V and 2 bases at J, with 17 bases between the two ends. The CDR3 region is CSATSTGTTYEQYF. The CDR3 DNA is TGCAGTGCAACAAGCACAGGTACCACCTACGAGCAGTACTTC.

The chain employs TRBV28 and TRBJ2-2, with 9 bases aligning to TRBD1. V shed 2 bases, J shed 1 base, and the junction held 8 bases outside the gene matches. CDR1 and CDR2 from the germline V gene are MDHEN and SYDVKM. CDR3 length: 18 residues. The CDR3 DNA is TGTGCCAGCAGTTTAATAGGCGACAGGGGGTTGAACACCGGGGAGCTGTTTTTT. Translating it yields CASSLIGDRGLNTGELFF.

The CDR3 DNA follows: TGTGCCAGCAGCTTAGGTAATCGAGCCCTCCTACAAGAGACCCAGTACTTC. Translation gives CASSLGNRALLQETQYF. The V call is TRBV7-8, the J call TRBJ2-5; unclear D gene. Germline lookup yields CDR1 SGHVS and CDR2 FQNEAQ. The CDR3 spans 17 residues. The V and J ends lost 1 base and 2 bases respectively, with 17 bases between them.

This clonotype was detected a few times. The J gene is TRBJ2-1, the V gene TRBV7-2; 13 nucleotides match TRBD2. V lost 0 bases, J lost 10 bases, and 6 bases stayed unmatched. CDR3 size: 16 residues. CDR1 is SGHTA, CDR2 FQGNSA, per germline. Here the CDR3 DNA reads TGTGCCAGCAGCTTAGCTAGGACTAGCGGGAGATCCGAGCAGTTCTTC. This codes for CASSLARTSGRSEQFF.

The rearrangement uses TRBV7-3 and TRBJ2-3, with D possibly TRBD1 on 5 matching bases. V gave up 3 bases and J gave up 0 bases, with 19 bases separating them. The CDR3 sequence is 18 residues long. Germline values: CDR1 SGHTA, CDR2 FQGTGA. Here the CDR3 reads CASSLDKGSLKSTDTQYF. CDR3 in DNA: TGTGCCAGCAGCTTGGACAAGGGTTCCCTAAAAAGCACAGATACGCAGTATTTT.

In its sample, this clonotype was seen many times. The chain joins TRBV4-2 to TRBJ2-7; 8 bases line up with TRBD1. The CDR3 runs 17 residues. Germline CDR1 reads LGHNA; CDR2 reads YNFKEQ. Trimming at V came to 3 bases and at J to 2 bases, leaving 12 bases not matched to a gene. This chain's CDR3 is CASSQFTTGGTAYEQYF. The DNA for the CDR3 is TGTGCCAGCAGCCAGTTCACTACAGGGGGAACGGCCTACGAGCAGTACTTC.

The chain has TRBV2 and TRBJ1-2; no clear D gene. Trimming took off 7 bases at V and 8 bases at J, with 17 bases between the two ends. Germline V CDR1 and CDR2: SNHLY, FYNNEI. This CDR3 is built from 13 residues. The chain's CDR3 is CASTMDPVGGYTF. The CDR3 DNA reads TGTGCCAGCACCATGGACCCTGTAGGGGGCTACACCTTC.

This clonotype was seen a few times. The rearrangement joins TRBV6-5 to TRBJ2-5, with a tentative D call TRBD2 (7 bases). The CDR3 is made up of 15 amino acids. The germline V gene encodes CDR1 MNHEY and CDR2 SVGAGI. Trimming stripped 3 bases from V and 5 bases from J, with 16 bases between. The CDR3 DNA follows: TGTGCCAGCAGTTATACGGGAGAGGGGGGGGAGACCCAGTACTTC. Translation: CASSYTGEGGETQYF.

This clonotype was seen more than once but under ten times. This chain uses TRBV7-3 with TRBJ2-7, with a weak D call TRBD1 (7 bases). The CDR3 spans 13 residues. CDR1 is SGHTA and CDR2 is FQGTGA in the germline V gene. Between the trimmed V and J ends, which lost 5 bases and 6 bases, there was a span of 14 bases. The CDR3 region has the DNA TGTGCCAGCAGCCTTAGACAGGGAGGCGAGCAGTACTTC. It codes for CASSLRQGGEQYF.